Below, 19 T cell receptor beta chains from the same sample are listed, as sequenced in a study of cytomegalovirus exposure and HLA in healthy donors. The PCR used 60 Vbeta and 13 Jbeta primers. The table came from immunoSEQ multiplex PCR; TCRdb's copy has only in-frame clones and leaves some out. The data contain 97,000 or so clones, less than 85% of them seen just once; the ten biggest clones take up 2% to 3%. The specimen was PBMCs. The receptor set was obtained from a man between 40 and 49 years old in good health and CMV-seronegative.

This clone has just a few counts. This rearrangement joins TRBV11-2 to TRBJ1-3; tentative D call: TRBD1 (5 bases). The CDR3 extends over 18 amino acids. Trimming left V 5 bases short and J 0 bases short, with 20 bases between. The germline V gene encodes CDR1 SGHAT and CDR2 FQNNGV. CDR3 DNA: TGTGCCAGCAGCCCAAACAAAGGGGTCCGGAGCTCTGGAAACACCATATATTTT. Amino acid sequence: CASSPNKGVRSSGNTIYF.

The CDR3 loop is CATQAQYF. The CDR3 bases are TGTGCCACCCAGGCCCAGTACTTC. The rearrangement links TRBV7-9 to TRBJ2-5; the D is unclear. V lost 10 bases to trimming and J lost 9 bases, with 6 bases between them. The CDR3 length is 8 residues. CDR1 and CDR2 from the germline V gene are SEHNR and FQNEAQ (reference sequence).

The V and J genes are TRBV6-6 and TRBJ2-7, with D possibly TRBD1 on 6 matching bases. Trimming stripped 6 bases from V and 2 bases from J, with 17 bases between. The CDR3 is 15 residues long. CDR1 is MNHNY and CDR2 is SVGAGI in the germline V gene (reference sequence). CDR3 sequence reads: CASSTTGRPPYEQYF. CDR3 nucleotide sequence: TGTGCCAGCAGCACTACAGGGCGCCCCCCCTACGAGCAGTACTTC.

The chain joins TRBV7-2 to TRBJ2-2; D possibly corresponds to TRBD2 (6 bases). CDR3 size: 15 residues. Deletions cut 4 bases from V and 7 bases from J, with 16 bases between. The germline gives CDR1 SGHTA, CDR2 FQGNSA. CDR3 coding DNA: TGTGCCAGCAGCTCGGCGGGACTCCGGGGCGGGGAGCTGTTTTTT. Its translation: CASSSAGLRGGELFF.

The V gene is TRBV7-3, the J gene TRBJ1-2, with 9 nucleotides matching TRBD1. Germline values: CDR1 SGHTA, CDR2 FQGTGA. V shed 1 base and J 4 bases; nucleotides not matched to a gene: 13. This CDR3 spans 18 amino acids. The CDR3 sequence is CASSLRGTGSDLGYGYTF. In DNA form, the CDR3 reads TGTGCCAGCAGCTTAAGGGGGACAGGGAGCGACCTTGGCTATGGCTACACCTTC.

The V gene is TRBV6-5, the J gene TRBJ2-7, with 9 bases fitting TRBD1. CDR3 length equals 13 residues. CDR1 is MNHEY, CDR2 SVGAGI, per germline. V shed 6 bases and J 6 bases; nucleotides not matched to a gene: 6. CDR3 nucleotides: TGTGCCAGCAGCAGGACAGGGGATCTCGAGCAGTACTTC. Its protein product is CASSRTGDLEQYF.

V usage is TRBV5-4 and J usage is TRBJ2-4, with TRBD1 as a possible D gene (6 bases). The germline V and J ends were trimmed by 7 bases and 3 bases, with 17 bases remaining between them. Germline V gives CDR1 SGHNT, CDR2 YYREEE (reference sequence). The CDR3 totals 15 residues. CDR3 sequence: CASRRRGGDKNIQYF. CDR3 sequence (DNA): TGTGCCAGCCGTCGAAGAGGGGGTGACAAAAACATTCAGTACTTC.

The gene calls are TRBV25-1 and TRBJ2-1; D is perhaps TRBD2 (5 bases). Trimming pared 2 bases from V and 8 bases from J, leaving 10 bases between. The length of the CDR3 is 13 residues. Germline V CDR1 and CDR2: MGHDK, SYGVNS. CDR3 in DNA: TGTGCCAGCAGTGAACCTAGCCTCGATGAGCAGTTCTTC. Protein: CASSEPSLDEQFF.

With respect to this clone: Germline and junction disagree at one end, which may indicate a read error. The V call is TRBV7-9, the J call TRBJ1-4, with D maybe TRBD1 (5 bases). Germline V lookup: CDR1 SEHNR, CDR2 FQNEAQ (reference sequence). CDR3 size: 12 residues. CDR3 sequence (DNA): TGTTCCAGCAGCCCTCTGGTGACAGAAATGTTTTTT. Translated: CSSSPLVTEMFF. Full variable domain (remainder filled in from reference TRBV7-9 and TRBJ1-4): DTGVSQNPRHKITKRGQNVTFRCDPISEHNRLYWYRQTLGQGPEFLTYFQNEAQLEKSRLLSDRFSAERPKGSFSTLEIQRTEQGDSAMYLCSSSPLVTEMFFGSGTQLSVL.

This chain uses TRBV4-1 with TRBJ2-1; 9 positions match TRBD2. V lost 1 base, J lost 7 bases, and 8 bases stayed unmatched. This CDR3 has 16 residues. Germline CDR1 MGHRA, CDR2 YSYEKL. The CDR3 coding sequence is TGCGCCAGCAGCCAAGGGCTCGGCGGGGGGGGGAATGAGCAGTTCTTC. As protein: CASSQGLGGGGNEQFF.

The chain uses TRBV19 and TRBJ1-2; the D gene is possibly TRBD1 (5 bases). V lost 2 bases and J 4 bases, leaving 14 bases between the germline ends. Germline CDR1 and CDR2: LNHDA and SQIVND (reference sequence). This CDR3 is 15 amino acids long. CDR3 protein: CASSISGASPYGYTF. CDR3 bases: TGTGCCAGTAGTATAAGTGGGGCGTCCCCCTATGGCTACACCTTC.

The V gene is TRBV27, the J gene TRBJ1-2, with 7 positions matching TRBD1. The CDR3 length is 14 residues. Per the germline V gene, CDR1 is MNHEY and CDR2 is SMNVEV (reference sequence). With V trimmed by 5 bases and J by 0 bases, 3 bases remained unmatched. This chain's CDR3 is CASSRQGANYGYTF. The CDR3 region has the DNA TGTGCCAGCAGTCGACAGGGAGCTAACTATGGCTACACCTTC.

The CDR3 is CASSINLNQPQHF. CDR3 DNA sequence: TGTGCCAGTAGTATAAACCTAAATCAGCCCCAGCATTTT. The V call is TRBV19, the J call TRBJ1-5; unclear D gene. This CDR3 spans 13 amino acids. CDR1 and CDR2 (germline): LNHDA, SQIVND (reference sequence). Trimming removed 2 bases from V and 4 bases from J, with 6 bases in between.

About this clone itself: This specimen includes other DNA sequences encoding the same CDR3. The chain has TRBV11-2 and TRBJ2-7; 7 positions agree with TRBD1. The germline V gene has CDR1 SGHAT and CDR2 FQNNGV. With V trimmed by 4 bases and J by 0 bases, 18 bases remained unmatched. The CDR3 totals 19 residues. CDR3 protein: CASSSRGGQGVTHSYEQYF. The CDR3 DNA sequence: TGTGCCAGCAGCTCCCGTGGTGGGCAGGGGGTGACCCACTCCTACGAGCAGTACTTC.

This clone was seen a handful of times. The gene calls are TRBV7-8 and TRBJ2-2, with 12 bases fitting TRBD2. This CDR3 has 17 residues. With V trimmed by 5 bases and J by 1 base, 5 bases remained unmatched. Germline assignment: CDR1 SGHVS and CDR2 FQNEAQ. This chain's CDR3 is CASSKPGLAGNTGELFF. CDR3 nucleotide sequence: TGTGCCAGCAGCAAACCGGGACTAGCGGGGAACACCGGGGAGCTGTTTTTT.

As regards this clone: A read error may account for a junction end that differs from germline. The chain has TRBV27 and TRBJ2-7, with 9 bases fitting TRBD1. This CDR3 is built from 10 residues. CDR1 is MNHEY and CDR2 is SMNVEV in the germline V gene (reference sequence). As DNA, the CDR3 is TGTGCCAGCAGTTGGGGACAGGGAGGTTTC. It codes for CASSWGQGGF.

This chain links TRBV15 with TRBJ1-2; unclear D gene. The germline V and J ends were trimmed by 8 bases and 8 bases, with 12 bases remaining between them. Germline V gives CDR1 LNHNV, CDR2 YYDKDF (reference sequence). This CDR3 comprises 11 residues. The CDR3 sequence is CATLGEGGYTF. The CDR3 DNA reads TGTGCCACCTTGGGAGAGGGAGGCTACACCTTC.

This clone appeared once. J is TRBJ2-7 and V is TRBV7-6, with TRBD1 as a possible D gene (5 bases). From germline, CDR1 is SGHVS and CDR2 FNYEAQ. The V end lost 5 bases, the J end lost 3 bases, and 14 bases lay between the germline ends. The CDR3 loop spans 14 amino acids. CDR3 sequence reads: CASSLLGVSYEQYF. Here the CDR3 DNA reads TGTGCCAGCAGCCTCCTAGGGGTAAGCTACGAGCAGTACTTC.

V and J are TRBV10-3 and TRBJ1-1, with D maybe TRBD1 (5 bases). The germline V and J ends were trimmed by 5 bases and 2 bases, with 9 bases remaining between them. Germline assignment: CDR1 ENHRY and CDR2 SYGVKD. This CDR3 comprises 13 residues. CDR3 loop: CAISSQGNTEAFF. In nucleotides, the CDR3 is TGTGCCATCAGTAGTCAGGGAAACACTGAAGCTTTCTTT.